These 20 T cell receptor beta chains came from one sample sequenced in a study of early T cells in non-severe SARS-CoV-2 infection. Using its own MiXCR run on the 5' RACE reads, TCRdb lists one record per CDR3 protein. The table shows 30,000 to 45,000 distinct CDR3 sequences, with roughly 5.9% occurring only once. Sequencing was carried out using whole blood. The source of these receptors is an adult who was a healthcare worker with PCR-confirmed SARS-CoV-2 infection or an uninfected control (not recorded which).

Many counts were recorded for this clonotype. The V and J genes are TRBV6-6 and TRBJ2-3; D is possibly TRBD2 (6 bases). The ends were cut back, 10 bases at V and 5 bases at J, with 19 bases in the middle. The V gene's germline CDR1 is MNHNY and CDR2 SVGAGI (reference sequence). The length of the CDR3 is 14 residues. The CDR3 region is CATNWDSRGDTQYF. In DNA, the CDR3 is TGTGCCACCAACTGGGACTCCCGGGGAGATACGCAGTATTTT.

This clonotype occurred many times. This chain connects TRBV20-1 to TRBJ1-5; 7 nucleotides agree with TRBD1. J was trimmed by 5 bases and V by 0 bases; bases with no gene match: 1. The CDR3 totals 13 residues. Germline CDR1 reads DFQATT; CDR2 reads SNEGSKA (reference sequence). For the CDR3, the DNA is TGCAGTGCTAGAGAACAGGGGTATCAGCCCCAGCATTTT. The encoded protein is CSAREQGYQPQHF.

Ten or more counts support this clonotype. This rearrangement joins TRBV5-1 to TRBJ1-1; the D is unclear. In germline, CDR1 is SGHRS, CDR2 YFSETQ. This CDR3 has 14 amino acids. The V end was cut by 1 base, the J end by 0 bases, with 7 bases between. CDR3 region: CASSLLYLNTEAFF. The CDR3 nucleotides are TGCGCCAGCAGCTTGCTGTACCTGAACACTGAAGCTTTCTTT.

The chain uses TRBV27 and TRBJ1-5; 10 nucleotides match TRBD1. The CDR3 sequence is 14 residues long. The ends lost 5 bases at V and 6 bases at J; junction bases unmatched: 4. Germline V CDR1 and CDR2: MNHEY, SMNVEV (reference sequence). The chain's CDR3 is CASSKTGGVQPQHF. In DNA, the CDR3 is TGTGCCAGCAGTAAGACAGGGGGCGTTCAGCCCCAGCATTTT.

There are many counts of this clonotype. The chain employs TRBV6-4 and TRBJ2-1, with 10 bases that match TRBD2. The germline CDR1 and CDR2 sequences are MRHNA and SNTAGT. The CDR3 runs to 15 residues. Trimming at V came to 3 bases and at J to 7 bases, leaving 6 bases not matched to a gene. The CDR3: CASSESGGAWNEQFF. CDR3 in DNA: TGTGCCAGCAGTGAAAGCGGGGGGGCCTGGAATGAGCAGTTCTTC.

By proportion, this clonotype is medium-sized. This chain links TRBV2 with TRBJ2-7; possible D gene TRBD1, 5 bases. The germline V and J ends were trimmed by 8 bases and 2 bases, with 13 bases remaining between them. CDR3 length: 13 amino acids. Per germline, CDR1 SNHLY and CDR2 FYNNEI. CDR3 DNA: TGTGCCAGCGCTGCAGGGTTTCCCTACGAGCAGTACTTC. This codes for CASAAGFPYEQYF.

This clonotype was detected many times. J is TRBJ1-2 and V is TRBV20-1; D call uncertain. Germline V gives CDR1 DFQATT, CDR2 SNEGSKA (reference sequence). V was shortened by 0 bases and J by 5 bases, with 16 bases between the two germline ends. The CDR3 has 15 amino acids. CDR3 nucleotide sequence: TGCAGTGCTAGAGATGTTCCCGGGAGAGGATATGGCTACACCTTC. Translated: CSARDVPGRGYGYTF.

At least ten counts were recorded for this clonotype. CDR3 protein: CSAWIESTDTQYF. The CDR3, as DNA: TGCAGTGCTTGGATCGAGAGCACAGATACGCAGTATTTT. V gene TRBV20-1 combines with J gene TRBJ2-3; no firm D call. Germline V CDR1 and CDR2: DFQATT, SNEGSKA (reference sequence). Between the trimmed V and J ends, which lost 5 bases and 0 bases, there was a span of 9 bases. The length of the CDR3 is 13 residues.

This clonotype was recorded at least ten times. The V and J genes are TRBV27 and TRBJ2-7; 11 bases line up with TRBD2. The CDR3 contains 13 residues. Germline V gene sequence: CDR1 MNHEY, CDR2 SMNVEV (reference sequence). Trimming took 8 bases from V and 3 from J; bases not matched to a gene: 3. Here the CDR3 DNA reads TGTGCCAGCGGACTAGCGGGTAACTACGAGCAGTACTTC. Its translation: CASGLAGNYEQYF.

The CDR3 nucleotides are TGCAGTGCTAGGGGCCCCAACTGGGCCCAAGAGACCCAGTACTTC. Translating it yields CSARGPNWAQETQYF. The rearrangement uses TRBV20-1 and TRBJ2-5; D not resolved. Germline V gene sequence: CDR1 DFQATT, CDR2 SNEGSKA (reference sequence). The CDR3 has 15 amino acids. V lost 3 bases and J 1 base, leaving 15 bases between the germline ends.

At least ten counts were recorded for this clonotype. The gene calls are TRBV6-5 and TRBJ2-1, with 8 bases that match TRBD1. CDR3 length equals 14 residues. CDR1 MNHEY and CDR2 SVGAGI come from the germline V gene. The trim removed 6 bases at V and 6 bases at J, leaving 7 bases unmatched. The DNA for the CDR3 is TGTGCCAGCAGAGGGGACAGGTTCGCCAATGAGCAGTTCTTC. It is translated as CASRGDRFANEQFF.

This clonotype was recorded at least ten times. This rearrangement joins TRBV11-2 to TRBJ2-2; D call uncertain. Germline V gene data show CDR1 as SGHAT and CDR2 as FQNNGV. V shed 5 bases and J shed 0 bases, with 7 bases lying between them. The CDR3 runs to 14 residues. The CDR3 protein is CASSPQANTGELFF. In DNA, the CDR3 is TGTGCCAGCAGCCCCCAGGCGAACACCGGGGAGCTGTTTTTT.

Regarding this clonotype: A read error may produce the germline difference seen at one junction end. The V and J genes are TRBV6-6 and TRBJ2-2, with TRBD2 matching over 9 bases. Looked up from germline, CDR1 is MNHNY and CDR2 is SVGAGI (reference sequence). This CDR3 region has 16 residues. The CDR3 DNA reads as TGTGCCAGCAGTTACTTACTAGCGGGCAACACCGGGGAGCTGATTTTT. Its protein is CASSYLLAGNTGELIF.

This clonotype was counted at least ten times. V usage is TRBV20-1 and J usage is TRBJ2-5; TRBD2 matches 9 bases. The CDR3 has 14 residues. Unmatched junction bases numbered 3, after V lost 1 base and J lost 3 bases. Germline V gene sequence: CDR1 DFQATT, CDR2 SNEGSKA (reference sequence). The CDR3 here is CSARVTSGKETQYF. The CDR3 region has the DNA TGCAGTGCTAGAGTGACTAGCGGAAAAGAGACCCAGTACTTC.

This clonotype was observed many times. The chain is built from TRBV7-9 and TRBJ2-5, with D possibly TRBD1 on 7 matching bases. V lost 1 base to trimming and J lost 4 bases, with 13 bases between them. This CDR3 region has 15 residues. Germline lookup yields CDR1 SEHNR and CDR2 FQNEAQ (reference sequence). CDR3 amino acids: CASSLVIQGGETQYF. DNA for the CDR3: TGTGCCAGCAGCTTAGTGATTCAGGGGGGAGAGACCCAGTACTTC.

This clonotype showed up many times. The chain has TRBV7-2 and TRBJ2-1; possible D gene TRBD2, 7 bases. V was cut by 5 bases and J by 8 bases, with 19 bases left in between. The CDR3 contains 15 residues. CDR1 and CDR2 from the germline V gene are SGHTA and FQGNSA. CDR3 sequence reads: CASSKWRGGRDEQFF. CDR3 coding DNA: TGTGCCAGCAGCAAGTGGAGGGGGGGCCGAGATGAGCAGTTCTTC.

This clonotype was found many times. The genes are TRBV28 and TRBJ2-7; 8 bases align to TRBD1. Per the germline V gene, CDR1 is MDHEN and CDR2 is SYDVKM. The CDR3 is 15 amino acids. J gave up 4 bases and V 2 bases, and 7 bases lay outside the gene matches. CDR3 DNA: TGTGCCAGCAGTTTAGACAGGGGACCTATATACGAGCAGTACTTC. This translates into CASSLDRGPIYEQYF.

This clonotype has at least ten counts. The chain couples TRBV20-1 to TRBJ2-1; possible D gene TRBD2, 6 bases. Trimming cost V 5 bases and J 0 bases, with 11 bases left between them. Per germline, CDR1 DFQATT and CDR2 SNEGSKA (reference sequence). This CDR3 contains 14 residues. The CDR3 coding sequence is TGCAGTGCTTATAGCGGCCACTCCTACAATGAGCAGTTCTTC. Translating gives CSAYSGHSYNEQFF.

This clonotype occurred many times. J is TRBJ2-1 and V is TRBV20-1; D perhaps matches TRBD2 (5 bases). The CDR3 has 14 residues. Between the trimmed V and J ends, which lost 7 bases and 0 bases, there was a span of 13 bases. Germline-derived CDR1 and CDR2 are DFQATT and SNEGSKA (reference sequence). The CDR3 protein is CSVWSGYSYNEQFF. As DNA, the CDR3 is TGCAGTGTTTGGAGCGGATACTCCTACAATGAGCAGTTCTTC.

This chain uses TRBV28 with TRBJ2-4; D possibly uses TRBD1 or TRBD2 (5 bases each). Germline-derived CDR1 and CDR2 are MDHEN and SYDVKM. V was clipped by 8 bases and J by 0 bases, with 14 bases between them. This CDR3 has 15 amino acids. CDR3 region: CASGRDLIAKNIQYF. DNA for the CDR3: TGTGCCAGCGGCCGGGACCTAATAGCCAAAAACATTCAGTACTTC.